A selection of T cell receptor beta chains follows, all from one sample in a study of CD8+CD57+ T cells in acquired aplastic anemia. TCRdb passed the reads through MiXCR, listing each CDR3 protein once. Of approximately 100,000 distinct CDR3 sequences listed, roughly two thirds are singletons. The sequenced sample was sorted CD4+, CD8+, or CD8+CD57+ T cells (not recorded which) from PBMCs. All receptors derive from a human donor with aplastic anemia. Each CDR3 is given with its conserved first and last residue. Fields, in order: D gene, clone size, J gene, V gene, CDR3 DNA, CDR3 protein. A D gene is named only where the DNA matches it firmly. Clone size, where shown, is once, few, many, or a class for clones that have expanded.

d_call: TRBD2; clone_size: .; j_call: TRBJ2-1; v_call: TRBV19; cdr3_nt: TGTGCCAGTGGTGGGACTAGCGGGTATAATGAGCAGTTCTTC; cdr3_aa: CASGGTSGYNEQFF
d_call: TRBD1; clone_size: many; j_call: TRBJ1-1; v_call: TRBV19; cdr3_nt: TGTGCCAGTAGTAGAACAGGGGCGCCGAACACTGAAGCTTTCTTT; cdr3_aa: CASSRTGAPNTEAFF
d_call: TRBD1; clone_size: .; j_call: TRBJ2-1; v_call: TRBV29-1; cdr3_nt: TGCAGCGTCGCCGGGACAGGGGGCTCGGCTGAGCAGTTCTTC; cdr3_aa: CSVAGTGGSAEQFF
d_call: TRBD1; clone_size: .; j_call: TRBJ2-5; v_call: TRBV6-1; cdr3_nt: TGTGCCAGCAGCGATACCGGGACAGGGAGTCAGCCCCAGTACTTC; cdr3_aa: CASSDTGTGSQPQYF
d_call: .; clone_size: .; j_call: TRBJ1-1; v_call: TRBV7-9; cdr3_nt: TGTGCCAGCGAACTTCAGGGGAACACTGAAGCTTTCTTT; cdr3_aa: CASELQGNTEAFF
d_call: .; clone_size: few; j_call: TRBJ2-3; v_call: TRBV24-1; cdr3_nt: TGTGCCACCAGTGACCCTCAGGGGTTAGGCACAGATACGCAGTATTTT; cdr3_aa: CATSDPQGLGTDTQYF
d_call: .; clone_size: few; j_call: TRBJ2-3; v_call: TRBV7-2; cdr3_nt: TGTGCCAGCCGATGGGGAAGCACAGATACGCAGTATTTT; cdr3_aa: CASRWGSTDTQYF
d_call: .; clone_size: few; j_call: TRBJ2-5; v_call: TRBV10-3; cdr3_nt: TGTGCCATCAGTGGTCGACTTGAAGAGACCCAGTACTTC; cdr3_aa: CAISGRLEETQYF
d_call: TRBD1; clone_size: .; j_call: TRBJ2-5; v_call: TRBV19; cdr3_nt: TGTGCCAGTAGTCCGGGACAGGGTGCGGAGACCCAGTACTTC; cdr3_aa: CASSPGQGAETQYF
d_call: .; clone_size: .; j_call: TRBJ1-1; v_call: TRBV7-3; cdr3_nt: TGTGCCAGCAGCTTAATGACAGGTGAAGCTTTCTTT; cdr3_aa: CASSLMTGEAFF
d_call: TRBD1; clone_size: many; j_call: TRBJ1-2; v_call: TRBV20-1; cdr3_nt: TGCAGCTTGGACAGGGGAAACTATGGCTACACCTTC; cdr3_aa: CSLDRGNYGYTF
d_call: TRBD2; clone_size: .; j_call: TRBJ2-7; v_call: TRBV29-1; cdr3_nt: TGCAGCGTTGAAGGGTCGGGACTAGCGGTCCACGAGCAGTACTTT; cdr3_aa: CSVEGSGLAVHEQYF
d_call: .; clone_size: few; j_call: TRBJ2-7; v_call: TRBV20-1; cdr3_nt: TGCAGTGCTAGAGCGGGCCCTCCCGTGGTCGAGCAGTACTTC; cdr3_aa: CSARAGPPVVEQYF
d_call: TRBD2; clone_size: few; j_call: TRBJ2-7; v_call: TRBV5-1; cdr3_nt: TGCGCCAGCAGCGATCGAGGTAGCGGGGTCTACGAGCAGTACTTC; cdr3_aa: CASSDRGSGVYEQYF
d_call: .; clone_size: .; j_call: TRBJ2-3; v_call: TRBV25-1; cdr3_nt: TGTGCCAGCGAGGAGGTGGGAGTAAAAACAGATACGCAGTATTTT; cdr3_aa: CASEEVGVKTDTQYF
d_call: TRBD2; clone_size: few; j_call: TRBJ2-3; v_call: TRBV24-1; cdr3_nt: TGTGCCACCAGTGACTCCGACCTAGCGGGACGGGCAGATACGCAGTATTTT; cdr3_aa: CATSDSDLAGRADTQYF
d_call: TRBD1; clone_size: .; j_call: TRBJ2-5; v_call: TRBV9; cdr3_nt: TGTGCCAGCAGCGAGGGACAGGCAGGGGAGACCCAGTACTTC; cdr3_aa: CASSEGQAGETQYF
d_call: TRBD2; clone_size: .; j_call: TRBJ2-7; v_call: TRBV25-1; cdr3_nt: TGTGCCAGCGTTCGGACTTGCGGGGGTTACGAGCAGTACTTC; cdr3_aa: CASVRTCGGYEQYF
d_call: TRBD1; clone_size: .; j_call: TRBJ2-1; v_call: TRBV29-1; cdr3_nt: TGCAGCGTTGAAGGGGGGGACAGGGGTCGCAATGAGCAGCTCTTC; cdr3_aa: CSVEGGDRGRNEQLF
d_call: .; clone_size: few; j_call: TRBJ2-1; v_call: TRBV20-1; cdr3_nt: TGCAGTGCCAGAGGGCAGGGGCCCTCCTACAATGAGCAGTTCTTC; cdr3_aa: CSARGQGPSYNEQFF
d_call: TRBD2; clone_size: .; j_call: TRBJ2-7; v_call: TRBV2; cdr3_nt: TGTGCCAGCAGTACTAGCGGGAGGGCCTCTTGGGAGCAGTACTTC; cdr3_aa: CASSTSGRASWEQYF
d_call: TRBD2; clone_size: .; j_call: TRBJ2-3; v_call: TRBV5-1; cdr3_nt: TGCGCCAGCAGCTTGGAGAGCGGGGAAGATACGCAGTATTTT; cdr3_aa: CASSLESGEDTQYF
d_call: .; clone_size: .; j_call: TRBJ2-7; v_call: TRBV29-1; cdr3_nt: TGCAGCGTTCTCCCGACGGCGAGCTCCTACGAGCAGTACTTC; cdr3_aa: CSVLPTASSYEQYF
d_call: TRBD1; clone_size: .; j_call: TRBJ1-6; v_call: TRBV6-1; cdr3_nt: TGTGCCAGCAGTCTGGACAGGGTGAATTCACCCCTCCACTTT; cdr3_aa: CASSLDRVNSPLHF
d_call: TRBD1; clone_size: .; j_call: TRBJ2-7; v_call: TRBV2; cdr3_nt: TGTGCCAGCAGTTACAGGGGTAGGAACGAGCAGTACTTC; cdr3_aa: CASSYRGRNEQYF
d_call: .; clone_size: .; j_call: TRBJ2-7; v_call: TRBV19; cdr3_nt: TGTGCCAGTAGTATTGGGTCCCCAGAGCTTCCCAACGAGCAGTACTTC; cdr3_aa: CASSIGSPELPNEQYF
d_call: .; clone_size: few; j_call: TRBJ1-4; v_call: TRBV2; cdr3_nt: TGTGCCAGCAGGCGGTCGCCAACTAATGAAAAACTGTTTTTT; cdr3_aa: CASRRSPTNEKLFF
d_call: TRBD1; clone_size: .; j_call: TRBJ1-2; v_call: TRBV6-5; cdr3_nt: TGTGCCAGCAGTTATGGGACAGGGTCTCAGCGGGATGGCTACACCTTC; cdr3_aa: CASSYGTGSQRDGYTF
d_call: .; clone_size: .; j_call: TRBJ2-3; v_call: TRBV15; cdr3_nt: TGTGCCACCAGCAAAAGGAGGAATCCAGATACGCAGTATTTT; cdr3_aa: CATSKRRNPDTQYF
d_call: TRBD1; clone_size: .; j_call: TRBJ2-7; v_call: TRBV20-1; cdr3_nt: TGCAGTGCTGATCCGGGACAGGGGCTTGGGTACGAGCAGTACTTC; cdr3_aa: CSADPGQGLGYEQYF
d_call: .; clone_size: .; j_call: TRBJ1-1; v_call: TRBV9; cdr3_nt: TGTGCCAGCAGCGAAACAGGGAACACTGAAGCTCTCTTT; cdr3_aa: CASSETGNTEALF
d_call: .; clone_size: .; j_call: TRBJ1-4; v_call: TRBV20-1; cdr3_nt: TGCAGTGCTAGAGGGCAACCTTCAACTAATGAAAAACTGTTTTTT; cdr3_aa: CSARGQPSTNEKLFF
d_call: TRBD1; clone_size: .; j_call: TRBJ2-1; v_call: TRBV19; cdr3_nt: TGTGCCAGTAGTATAGGGACAGGGGAATGGGATGAGCAGTTCTTC; cdr3_aa: CASSIGTGEWDEQFF
d_call: TRBD1; clone_size: .; j_call: TRBJ1-1; v_call: TRBV19; cdr3_nt: TGTGCCATTTCCGTCGGACAGGGACAGGCTTTCTTT; cdr3_aa: CAISVGQGQAFF
d_call: .; clone_size: .; j_call: TRBJ1-1; v_call: TRBV20-1; cdr3_nt: TGCAGTGCCGATCCCCTGTTGGCCACTGGAGCTTTCTTT; cdr3_aa: CSADPLLATGAFF
d_call: TRBD2; clone_size: .; j_call: TRBJ2-5; v_call: TRBV11-1; cdr3_nt: TGTGCCAGCAGCACTCCTCCGGGACTAGCGGGGAGAGCCCAAGAGACCCAGTACTTC; cdr3_aa: CASSTPPGLAGRAQETQYF
d_call: TRBD1; clone_size: .; j_call: TRBJ1-1; v_call: TRBV10-2; cdr3_nt: TGCGCCACTAGAGACAGGGGAGGAGTAGACACTGAAGCTTTCTTT; cdr3_aa: CATRDRGGVDTEAFF
d_call: .; clone_size: .; j_call: TRBJ2-7; v_call: TRBV15; cdr3_nt: TGTGCCACCAGCAGAGATAAAGGGGCGGGATCTGGCGAGCAGTACTTC; cdr3_aa: CATSRDKGAGSGEQYF
d_call: .; clone_size: .; j_call: TRBJ1-5; v_call: TRBV2; cdr3_nt: TGTGCCAGTAGTATAGATTCGGCAGGAGTCAATCAGCCCCAGCATTTT; cdr3_aa: CASSIDSAGVNQPQHF
d_call: .; clone_size: .; j_call: TRBJ1-2; v_call: TRBV10-1; cdr3_nt: TGCGCCAGCAGTGAGTCGAGAGCTCCATACTATGGCTACACCTTC; cdr3_aa: CASSESRAPYYGYTF
d_call: .; clone_size: once; j_call: TRBJ1-1; v_call: TRBV6-1; cdr3_nt: TGTGCCAGCGCCAGGGTAAACACTGAAGCTTTCTTT; cdr3_aa: CASARVNTEAFF
d_call: TRBD1; clone_size: .; j_call: TRBJ1-2; v_call: TRBV25-1; cdr3_nt: TGTGCCAGCGGGGCAGGGGGGTATGGCTACACCTTC; cdr3_aa: CASGAGGYGYTF